The 21 T cell receptor beta chains below all came from one sample that was sequenced in a study of beta chain features in type 1 diabetes. Study-wide results and caveats: Type 1 diabetes patients showed a moderate but significant shortening of TCRB CDR3s in all four CD4+ subsets.

Expressed TCRB transcripts were sequenced after all isolated RNA was converted to cDNA. Generated by immunoSEQ multiplex PCR, the TCRdb table keeps only in-frame clones and is missing some. Here the sample spans about 660,000 clones, more than 13% being singletons. No antigen is known for these receptors. Sequencing was carried out using naive CD4+ T cells from blood. These TCRs come from a man aged 18 to 30 with type 1 diabetes.

This clone was seen a few times. The chain employs TRBV28 and TRBJ2-3; D might be TRBD2 (6 bases). The CDR3 is 14 residues long. CDR1 and CDR2 from the germline V gene are MDHEN and SYDVKM. Deletions cut 6 bases from V and 2 bases from J, with 12 bases between. Here the CDR3 reads CASRHGTYTDTQYF. The CDR3 DNA reads as TGTGCCAGCAGACACGGGACTTACACAGATACGCAGTATTTT. The complete variable domain, with remaining parts taken from reference TRBV28 and TRBJ2-3, reads DVKVTQSSRYLVKRTGEKVFLECVQDMDHENMFWYRQDPGLGLRLIYFSYDVKMKEKGDIPEGYSVSREKKERFSLILESASTNQTSMYLCASRHGTYTDTQYFGPGTRLTVL.

This rearrangement joins TRBV5-1 to TRBJ2-3; 12 nucleotides align to TRBD2. Germline V lookup: CDR1 SGHRS, CDR2 YFSETQ. The CDR3 spans 16 residues. The ends lost 0 bases at V and 3 bases at J; junction bases unmatched: 2. CDR3 sequence: CASSLGTSGVTDTQYF. The CDR3 DNA sequence: TGCGCCAGCAGCTTGGGGACTAGCGGGGTAACAGATACGCAGTATTTT.

The V gene is TRBV7-2, the J gene TRBJ1-3; a weak D match, TRBD1 (5 bases). The CDR3 is 12 amino acids. The V gene's germline CDR1 is SGHTA and CDR2 FQGNSA. V was trimmed by 5 bases and J by 11 bases, leaving 13 bases between them. The CDR3 loop reads CASSPDSRAIYF. CDR3 nucleotide sequence: TGTGCCAGCAGCCCCGACTCCAGGGCCATATATTTT.

The chain is built from TRBV12-5 and TRBJ1-2; D gene ambiguous. Deletions cut 5 bases from V and 8 bases from J, with 21 bases between. The CDR3 has 15 residues. In germline, CDR1 is LGHNT, CDR2 FRNRAP. CDR3 nucleotides: TGTGCTAGTGGTGATACCAATCGGCCCCCTTGGGGCTACACCTTC. Its translation is CASGDTNRPPWGYTF.

This clone was seen only a few times. V is TRBV4-2 and J is TRBJ2-3; 7 bases fit TRBD2. Germline CDR1 is LGHNA and CDR2 is YNFKEQ. V was clipped by 8 bases and J by 0 bases; unmatched bases: 8. The CDR3 runs to 15 residues. CDR3 DNA sequence: TGTGCCAGCCGAGGAGATAGCGGGAGCACAGATACGCAGTATTTT. Its translation is CASRGDSGSTDTQYF.

The chain uses TRBV7-2 and TRBJ1-2; D might be TRBD1 (6 bases). Germline lookup yields CDR1 SGHTA and CDR2 FQGNSA. V dropped 1 base and J dropped 4 bases, with 13 bases sitting between them. The CDR3 loop spans 15 amino acids. The CDR3 region is CASSLVVQGSYGYTF. The CDR3 region has the DNA TGTGCCAGCAGCTTAGTCGTGCAGGGGAGCTATGGCTACACCTTC.

V gene TRBV2 combines with J gene TRBJ1-1; tentative D call: TRBD1 (5 bases). With 4 bases removed from V and 4 bases from J, the gap between germline ends came to 10 bases. CDR3 length equals 13 residues. From germline, CDR1 is SNHLY and CDR2 FYNNEI. The CDR3 DNA reads as TGTGCCAGCAGTGGCCAGGGTTCCACTGAAGCTTTCTTT. Encoded protein: CASSGQGSTEAFF.

This clone came up a few times. The J gene is TRBJ2-2, the V gene TRBV7-9; perhaps TRBD1 as D (5 bases). Germline V lookup: CDR1 SEHNR, CDR2 FQNEAQ (reference sequence). Trimming stripped 2 bases from V and 6 bases from J, with 10 bases between. The CDR3 has 14 amino acids. DNA of the CDR3: TGTGCCAGCAGCTTAACAGGTTCGGCCGGGGAGCTGTTTTTT. As protein: CASSLTGSAGELFF.

This rearrangement joins TRBV30 to TRBJ2-7; D is uncertain. The CDR3 contains 13 residues. The germline V gene has CDR1 GTSNPN and CDR2 SVGIG (reference sequence). V lost 5 bases and J lost 2, with 13 bases in between. CDR3 region: CAWFPRVPYEQYF. The CDR3 DNA follows: TGTGCCTGGTTTCCCCGAGTGCCCTACGAGCAGTACTTC.

This clone was counted only a few times. The chain recombines TRBV30 with TRBJ1-1; the match to TRBD1 covers 10 bases. From germline, CDR1 is GTSNPN and CDR2 SVGIG (reference sequence). The junction had 13 bases not matched to a gene; V was cut back by 4 bases and J by 5 bases. The CDR3 consists of 16 residues. The CDR3 sequence is CAWKSLVGQGGTEAFF. The CDR3 DNA is TGTGCCTGGAAGTCCTTAGTCGGACAGGGGGGTACTGAAGCTTTCTTT.

V usage is TRBV7-8 and J usage is TRBJ1-1; 7 nucleotides line up with TRBD1. Germline trimming cut 1 base from V and 1 base from J; bases unmatched to any gene: 6. The CDR3 has 16 residues. Germline V gene data show CDR1 as SGHVS and CDR2 as FQNEAQ. Here the CDR3 DNA reads TGTGCCAGCAGCTTAGGGAGGACAGGACCGAACACTGAAGCTTTCTTT. Protein sequence: CASSLGRTGPNTEAFF.

The J gene is TRBJ2-2, the V gene TRBV6-1, with D uncertain. Germline CDR1 is MNHNS and CDR2 is SASEGT. Trimming cost V 5 bases and J 0 bases, with 7 bases left between them. The CDR3 contains 14 residues. The CDR3 bases are TGTGCCAGCAGTTGGCCCCCGAACACCGGGGAGCTGTTTTTT. This encodes CASSWPPNTGELFF.

In its sample, this clone was seen a few times. The chain has TRBV10-3 and TRBJ2-2; 10 bases fit TRBD1. The CDR3 runs 16 residues. J lost 7 bases, V lost 11 bases, and 16 bases had no gene match. Germline lookup yields CDR1 ENHRY and CDR2 SYGVKD. CDR3 DNA: TGTGCCGCCTATACCGGCGACAGGGGGCGCGGCGGGGAGCTGTTTTTT. Translated: CAAYTGDRGRGGELFF.

There are a few counts of this clone. Different DNA sequences within this sample yield the same CDR3. V and J are TRBV30 and TRBJ2-7, with unresolved D. The CDR3 is made up of 16 amino acids. Deletions cut 0 bases from V and 0 bases from J, with 15 bases between. CDR1 GTSNPN and CDR2 SVGIG come from the germline V gene (reference sequence). The CDR3 nucleotides read TGTGCCTGGAGTGTGTGGGGTGAGTGGAGCTCCTACGAGCAGTACTTC. It encodes CAWSVWGEWSSYEQYF.

The table lists this clone with a few counts. This chain connects TRBV25-1 to TRBJ1-4; 7 positions agree with TRBD1. Unmatched junction bases numbered 3, after V lost 2 bases and J lost 0 bases. Germline V gives CDR1 MGHDK, CDR2 SYGVNS. This CDR3 contains 16 residues. The CDR3 loop is CASSERDRATNEKLFF. For the CDR3, the DNA is TGTGCCAGCAGTGAAAGGGACAGAGCAACTAATGAAAAACTGTTTTTT.

This chain links TRBV9 with TRBJ2-7, with 13 positions matching TRBD2. The V gene's germline CDR1 is SGDLS and CDR2 YYNGEE. The length of the CDR3 is 16 residues. The V gene end was trimmed by 1 base and the J gene end by 3 bases; junction bases not matched to a gene: 4. The CDR3 DNA reads as TGTGCCAGCAGCGTATCGACTAGCGGGAGGAGCTACGAGCAGTACTTC. This encodes CASSVSTSGRSYEQYF.

V is TRBV5-8 and J is TRBJ2-3; D may be TRBD1 (5 bases). This CDR3 has 15 amino acids. The germline V gene encodes CDR1 SGHTS and CDR2 YDEGEE. Trimming shortened V by 4 bases and J by 0 bases, and 12 bases separated the two germline ends. The CDR3 DNA reads as TGTGCCAGCAGCCTGCAGGGTACTAGCACAGATACGCAGTATTTT. Encoded protein: CASSLQGTSTDTQYF.

The rearrangement uses TRBV4-2 and TRBJ2-5; no reliable D call. The CDR3 length is 14 residues. The ends were cut back, 1 base at V and 2 bases at J, with 8 bases in the middle. Per the germline V gene, CDR1 is LGHNA and CDR2 is YNFKEQ. This CDR3 reads CASSQGELQETQYF. CDR3 bases: TGTGCCAGCAGCCAAGGGGAACTTCAAGAGACCCAGTACTTC.

This chain uses TRBV7-3 with TRBJ1-5; D uncertain. CDR3 length: 13 amino acids. V was pared by 1 base and J by 1 base, with 2 bases between. Germline V gene data show CDR1 as SGHTA and CDR2 as FQGTGA. CDR3 sequence: CASSLNSNQPQHF. The CDR3 DNA reads as TGTGCCAGCAGCTTAAACAGCAATCAGCCCCAGCATTTT. Based on the CDR3 plus reference TRBV7-3 and TRBJ1-5, the full variable domain is GAGVSQTPSNKVTEKGKYVELRCDPISGHTALYWYRQSLGQGPEFLIYFQGTGAADDSGLPNDRFFAVRPEGSVSTLKIQRTERGDSAVYLCASSLNSNQPQHFGDGTRLSIL.

The J gene is TRBJ2-3, the V gene TRBV25-1, with 8 bases aligning to TRBD1. This CDR3 comprises 14 residues. V dropped 8 bases and J dropped 1; count of bases not matched to a gene: 5. Germline lookup yields CDR1 MGHDK and CDR2 SYGVNS. CDR3: CASHSTGGTDTQYF. For the CDR3, the DNA is TGTGCCAGCCATTCGACAGGGGGCACAGATACGCAGTATTTT.

This sequence joins TRBV6-5 and TRBJ1-2, with D unresolved. Trimming cost V 2 bases and J 13 bases, with 17 bases left between them. The length of the CDR3 is 13 residues. In germline, CDR1 is MNHEY, CDR2 SVGAGI. Written as DNA, the CDR3 is TGTGCCAGCAGTTACGCGGTACAGACCGTCTCCACCTTC. It specifies CASSYAVQTVSTF.